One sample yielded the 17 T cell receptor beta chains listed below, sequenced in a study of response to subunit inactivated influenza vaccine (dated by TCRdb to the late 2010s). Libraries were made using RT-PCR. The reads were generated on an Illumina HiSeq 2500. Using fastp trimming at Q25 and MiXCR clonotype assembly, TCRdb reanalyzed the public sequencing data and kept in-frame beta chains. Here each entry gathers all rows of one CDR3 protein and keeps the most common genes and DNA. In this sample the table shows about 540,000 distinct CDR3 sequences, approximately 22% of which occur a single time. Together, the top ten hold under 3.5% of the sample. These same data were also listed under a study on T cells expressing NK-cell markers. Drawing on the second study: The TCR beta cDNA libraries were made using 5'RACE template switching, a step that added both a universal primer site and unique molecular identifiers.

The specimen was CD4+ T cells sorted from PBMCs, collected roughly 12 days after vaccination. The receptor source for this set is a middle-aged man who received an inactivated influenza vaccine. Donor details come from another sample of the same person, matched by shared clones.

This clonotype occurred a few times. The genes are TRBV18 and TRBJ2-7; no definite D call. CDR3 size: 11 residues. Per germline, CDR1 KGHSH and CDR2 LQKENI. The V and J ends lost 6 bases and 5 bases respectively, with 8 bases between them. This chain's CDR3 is CASSKGNEQYF. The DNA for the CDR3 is TGTGCCAGCTCTAAAGGCAACGAGCAGTACTTC.

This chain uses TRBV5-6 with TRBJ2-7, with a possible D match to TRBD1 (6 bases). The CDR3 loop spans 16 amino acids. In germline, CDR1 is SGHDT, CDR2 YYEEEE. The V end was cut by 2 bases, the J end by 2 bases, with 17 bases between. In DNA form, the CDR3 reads TGTGCCAGCAGCTTACGACAGGCACTTACCACCTACGAGCAGTACTTC. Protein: CASSLRQALTTYEQYF.

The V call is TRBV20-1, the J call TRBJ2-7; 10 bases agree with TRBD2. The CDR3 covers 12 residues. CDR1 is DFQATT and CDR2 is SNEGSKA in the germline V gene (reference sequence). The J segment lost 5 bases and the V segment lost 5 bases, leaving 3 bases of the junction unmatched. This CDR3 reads CSALAGGNEQYF. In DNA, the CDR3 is TGCAGTGCTTTAGCGGGGGGAAACGAGCAGTACTTC.

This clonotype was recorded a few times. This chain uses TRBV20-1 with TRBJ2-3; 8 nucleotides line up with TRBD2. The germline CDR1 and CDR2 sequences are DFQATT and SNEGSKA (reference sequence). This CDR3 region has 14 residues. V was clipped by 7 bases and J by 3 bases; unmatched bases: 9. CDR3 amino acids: CSVAPGLGTDTQYF. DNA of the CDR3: TGCAGTGTCGCACCGGGACTAGGGACAGATACGCAGTATTTT.

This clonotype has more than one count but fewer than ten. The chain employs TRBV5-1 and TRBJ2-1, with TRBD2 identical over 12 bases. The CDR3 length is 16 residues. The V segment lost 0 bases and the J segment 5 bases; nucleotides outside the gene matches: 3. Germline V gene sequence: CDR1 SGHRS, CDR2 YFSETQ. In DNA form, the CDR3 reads TGCGCCAGCAGCTTGGTACTAGCGGGAGGCAACAATGAGCAGTTCTTC. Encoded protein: CASSLVLAGGNNEQFF.

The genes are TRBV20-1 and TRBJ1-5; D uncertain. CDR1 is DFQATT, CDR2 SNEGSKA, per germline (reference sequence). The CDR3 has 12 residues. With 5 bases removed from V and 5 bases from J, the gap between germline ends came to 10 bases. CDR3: CSAGQPDQPQHF. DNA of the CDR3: TGCAGTGCTGGTCAACCCGATCAGCCCCAGCATTTT.

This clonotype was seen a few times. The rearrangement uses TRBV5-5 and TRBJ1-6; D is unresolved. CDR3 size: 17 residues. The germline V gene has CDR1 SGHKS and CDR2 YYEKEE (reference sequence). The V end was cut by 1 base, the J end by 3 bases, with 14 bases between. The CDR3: CASSLRPLESYNSPLHF. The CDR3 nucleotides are TGTGCCAGCAGCTTGCGACCGTTGGAAAGCTATAATTCACCCCTCCACTTT.

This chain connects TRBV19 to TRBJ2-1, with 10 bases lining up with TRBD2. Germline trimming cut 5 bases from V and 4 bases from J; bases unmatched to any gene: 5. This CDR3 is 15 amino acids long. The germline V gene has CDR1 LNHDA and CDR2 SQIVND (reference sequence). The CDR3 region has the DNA TGTGCCAGTAGTGTAGCGGGGGGCCTTTACAATGAGCAGTTCTTC. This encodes CASSVAGGLYNEQFF. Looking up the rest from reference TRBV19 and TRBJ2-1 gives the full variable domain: DGGITQSPKYLFRKEGQNVTLSCEQNLNHDAMYWYRQDPGQGLRLIYYSQIVNDFQKGDIAEGYSVSREKKESFPLTVTSAQKNPTAFYLCASSVAGGLYNEQFFGPGTRLTVL.

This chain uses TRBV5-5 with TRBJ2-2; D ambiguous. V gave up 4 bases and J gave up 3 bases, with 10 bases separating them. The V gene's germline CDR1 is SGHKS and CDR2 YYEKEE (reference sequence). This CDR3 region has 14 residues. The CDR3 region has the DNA TGTGCCAGCAGCCCTGACCCGGACACCGGGGAGCTGTTTTTT. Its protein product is CASSPDPDTGELFF. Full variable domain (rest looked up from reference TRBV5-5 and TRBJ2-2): DAGVTQSPTHLIKTRGQQVTLRCSPISGHKSVSWYQQVLGQGPQFIFQYYEKEERGRGNFPDRFSARQFPNYSSELNVNALLLGDSALYLCASSPDPDTGELFFGEGSRLTVL.

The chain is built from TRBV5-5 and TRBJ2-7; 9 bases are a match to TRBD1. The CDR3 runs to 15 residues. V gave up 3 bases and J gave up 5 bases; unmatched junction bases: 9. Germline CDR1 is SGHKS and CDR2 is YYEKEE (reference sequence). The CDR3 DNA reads TGTGCCAGCAGCTCACCAGACAGGGGGATCGACGAGCAGTACTTC. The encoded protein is CASSSPDRGIDEQYF.

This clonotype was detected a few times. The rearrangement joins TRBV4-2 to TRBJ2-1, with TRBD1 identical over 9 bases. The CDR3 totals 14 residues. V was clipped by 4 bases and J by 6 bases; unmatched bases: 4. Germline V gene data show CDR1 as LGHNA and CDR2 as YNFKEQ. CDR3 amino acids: CASSLQTGGNEQFF. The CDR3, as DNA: TGTGCCAGCAGCCTACAGACAGGGGGCAATGAGCAGTTCTTC.

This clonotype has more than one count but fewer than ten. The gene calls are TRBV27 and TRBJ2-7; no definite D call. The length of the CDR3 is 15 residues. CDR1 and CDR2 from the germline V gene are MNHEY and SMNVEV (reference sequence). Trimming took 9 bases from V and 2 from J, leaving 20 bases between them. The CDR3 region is CARRRGPSQPYEQYF. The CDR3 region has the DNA TGTGCCAGACGCCGCGGACCTTCCCAACCCTACGAGCAGTACTTC.

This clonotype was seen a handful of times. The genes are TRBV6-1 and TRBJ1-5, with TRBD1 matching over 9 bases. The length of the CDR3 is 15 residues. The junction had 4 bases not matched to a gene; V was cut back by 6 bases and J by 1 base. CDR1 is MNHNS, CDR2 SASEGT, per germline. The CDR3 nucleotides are TGTGCCAGCAGGCTCGGGACAGGGAGCAATCAGCCCCAGCATTTT. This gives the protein CASRLGTGSNQPQHF.

CDR3 bases: TGTGCCAGCAGCTTAACTACAATAACTAGCGGGAGGGCCGGCGAGCAGTACTTC. Translating gives CASSLTTITSGRAGEQYF. This chain joins TRBV7-6 and TRBJ2-7; 13 bases map to TRBD2. J lost 6 bases, V lost 2 bases, and 13 bases had no gene match. CDR1 SGHVS and CDR2 FNYEAQ come from the germline V gene. The CDR3 consists of 18 residues.

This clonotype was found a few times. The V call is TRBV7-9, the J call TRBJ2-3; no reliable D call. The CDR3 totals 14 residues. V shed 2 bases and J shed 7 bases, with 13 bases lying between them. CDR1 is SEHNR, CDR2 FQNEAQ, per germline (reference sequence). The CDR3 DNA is TGTGCCAGCAGCTTAACGCGGATTAGGAATACGCAGTATTTT. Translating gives CASSLTRIRNTQYF.

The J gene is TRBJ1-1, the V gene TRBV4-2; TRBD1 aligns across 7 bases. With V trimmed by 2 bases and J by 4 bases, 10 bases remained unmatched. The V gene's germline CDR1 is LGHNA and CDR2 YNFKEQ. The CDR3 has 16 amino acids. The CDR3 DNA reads TGTGCCAGCAGCCAATTGTCCCGGACAGGCGTCACTGAAGCTTTCTTT. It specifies CASSQLSRTGVTEAFF.

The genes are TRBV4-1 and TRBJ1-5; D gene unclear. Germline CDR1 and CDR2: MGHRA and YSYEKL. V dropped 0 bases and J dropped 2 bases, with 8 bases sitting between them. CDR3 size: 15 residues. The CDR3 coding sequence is TGCGCCAGCAGCCAAGATAACACCCGCAATCAGCCCCAGCATTTT. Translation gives CASSQDNTRNQPQHF.